The rows below give T cell receptor beta chains drawn from one sample of a study of memory CD4+ T cells and cytomegalovirus serostatus. Sequencing was performed with immunoSEQ multiplex PCR; in TCRdb, only in-frame clones are kept and a portion is missing. The sample has over 35,000 clones; nearly 80% are singletons. The sample was memory CD4+ T cells from blood. Every receptor here comes from an adult in good health and CMV-seronegative. Each CDR3 is given with its conserved first and last residue. D genes are given only for firm matches. The size entry is marked missing in some rows and otherwise reads once, few, many or a size class.

j_gene | abundance | d_gene | v_gene | CDR3nt | CDR3aa
TRBJ2-2 | . | . | TRBV5-8 | TGTGCCAGCAGCTTCCAGCGGAACACCGGGGAGCTGTTTTTT | CASSFQRNTGELFF
TRBJ2-7 | . | TRBD1 | TRBV12-5 | TGTGCTAGTGGTTTCTCGACCGGGACAGGGTTCTACGAGCAGTACTTC | CASGFSTGTGFYEQYF
TRBJ2-1 | . | TRBD2 | TRBV6-5 | TGTGCCAGCAGTTCGTCTCGGACTAGCGCCTACAATGAGCAGTTCTTC | CASSSSRTSAYNEQFF
TRBJ2-1 | . | TRBD2 | TRBV9 | TGTGCCAGCAGCGTATCGTGGGTACTAGCGGGGGGCCTTTACAATGAGCAGTTCTTC | CASSVSWVLAGGLYNEQFF
TRBJ1-3 | . | . | TRBV5-1 | TGCGCCAGCAGCTTTGGGGATCCTGGAAACACCATATATTTT | CASSFGDPGNTIYF
TRBJ1-6 | . | TRBD1 | TRBV10-3 | TGTGCCATCAGTGATAACAGGGGCAATTCACCCCTCCACTTT | CAISDNRGNSPLHF
TRBJ2-7 | . | TRBD1 | TRBV7-4 | TGTGCCAGCAGCTCCCTCATACTTGGACAGGGGTTTGTTGTGGCCTCCTCCTACGAGCAGTACTTC | CASSSLILGQGFVVASSYEQYF
TRBJ2-5 | . | TRBD1 | TRBV2 | TGTGCCAGCAGCCGAGACAGGGGAGCAGAGACCCAGTACTTC | CASSRDRGAETQYF
TRBJ2-3 | . | TRBD1 | TRBV5-1 | TGCGCCAGCAGCTTGGCAGGGCAGGGGGCCACAGATACGCAGTATTTT | CASSLAGQGATDTQYF
TRBJ2-7 | . | . | TRBV10-2 | TGCGCCAGCAGTGAGACCTACGAGCAGTACTTC | CASSETYEQYF
TRBJ2-5 | once | . | TRBV20-1 | TGCAGTGGAAGCGGAGAAGAGACCCAGTACTTC | CSGSGEETQYF
TRBJ1-2 | . | TRBD1 | TRBV9 | TGTGCCAGCAGCCCCGGACAGGGGGCTCGGGGCTATGGCTACACCTTC | CASSPGQGARGYGYTF
TRBJ1-1 | . | . | TRBV18 | TGTGCCAGCTCACCAAATTCTGCTGAAGCTTTCTTT | CASSPNSAEAFF
TRBJ1-4 | . | TRBD1 | TRBV27 | TGTGCCAGCAGTCCCCCGGGACAGGGTAGGGTGGGCGGAAAACTGTTTTTT | CASSPPGQGRVGGKLFF
TRBJ2-3 | . | TRBD1 | TRBV27 | TGTGCCAGCAGCCGGAGACAGGGGGTCCCAGATACGCAGTATTTT | CASSRRQGVPDTQYF
TRBJ1-6 | . | TRBD1 | TRBV4-1 | TGCGCCAGCAGCCGATATTCGGAGGGGGCGTTAGGTTCACCCCTCCACTTT | CASSRYSEGALGSPLHF
TRBJ2-1 | medium-sized | TRBD2 | TRBV5-4 | TGTGCCAGCAGCCCTCGCCTAGCGGGGGGGGTTGAGCAGTTCTTC | CASSPRLAGGVEQFF
TRBJ1-6 | . | . | TRBV5-6 | TGTGCCAGCAGCTCAAGGACAGCAAGCTCCTATAATTCACCCCTCCACTTT | CASSSRTASSYNSPLHF
TRBJ2-1 | . | TRBD2 | TRBV6-4 | TGTGCCAGCAGTGGGACTAGCAACTCGAATGAGCAGTTCTTC | CASSGTSNSNEQFF
TRBJ2-5 | . | . | TRBV15 | TGTGCCACCAGCAGAGATCCCCAGCAGCAAGAGACCCAGTACTTC | CATSRDPQQQETQYF
TRBJ1-4 | . | . | TRBV9 | TGTGCCAGCAGCGTTGTGGGTGGTGTCGCCGAAAAACTGTTTTTT | CASSVVGGVAEKLFF
TRBJ2-1 | few | TRBD1 | TRBV6-1 | TGTGCCAGCAGTGGCCGACAGGGCAGCTCCTACAATGAGCAGTTCTTC | CASSGRQGSSYNEQFF
TRBJ2-3 | . | TRBD2 | TRBV18 | TGTGCCAGCTCACCTCCACGGTGGACTAGCGGGGAAACAGATACGCAGTATTTT | CASSPPRWTSGETDTQYF
TRBJ1-1 | once | . | TRBV30 | TGTGCCTGGGAACCCTACAGGGACGGGAGGACTGAAGCTTTCTTT | CAWEPYRDGRTEAFF
TRBJ1-2 | . | . | TRBV29-1 | TGCAGCGTTGTGGTAGTTGCTGGGAACTATGGCTACACCTTC | CSVVVVAGNYGYTF
TRBJ2-3 | . | TRBD2 | TRBV11-2 | TGTGCCAGCAGCTTATTGGGACTAGCGGGGGCCTCTAGCACAGATACGCAGTATTTT | CASSLLGLAGASSTDTQYF
TRBJ1-2 | few | . | TRBV19 | TGTGCCAGTAGTATTGATCGGGATAACTATGGCTACACCTTC | CASSIDRDNYGYTF
TRBJ2-5 | . | . | TRBV30 | TGTGCCTGGAGTGGACTATGGACCCAGTACTTC | CAWSGLWTQYF
TRBJ1-4 | . | . | TRBV30 | TGTGCCTGGAGTGTACATAGGCCTAATGAAAAACTGTTTTTT | CAWSVHRPNEKLFF
TRBJ2-1 | . | . | TRBV5-4 | TGTGCCAGCAGCTTGGGGAGTTACAATGAGCAGTTCTTC | CASSLGSYNEQFF
TRBJ1-4 | once | TRBD1 | TRBV9 | TGTGCCAGCAGCGTCAGGGACAGGGCCTTATCCAATGAAAAACTGTTTTTT | CASSVRDRALSNEKLFF
TRBJ1-3 | once | TRBD1 | TRBV7-9 | TGTGCCAGCAGCTTAGGAGGACAGGGGGAAGCTGGAAACACCATATATTTT | CASSLGGQGEAGNTIYF
TRBJ1-6 | . | . | TRBV27 | TGTGCCAGCAGTTTCAGGGAATACGGTTCACCCCTCCACTTT | CASSFREYGSPLHF
TRBJ1-2 | . | . | TRBV6-5 | TGTGCCAGCAGCTCTAATGGCGTCGCGGCTAATGGCTACACCTTC | CASSSNGVAANGYTF
TRBJ2-3 | . | . | TRBV18 | TGTGCCAGCTCACCCTCCGACAGCTTCACAGATACGCAGTATTTT | CASSPSDSFTDTQYF
TRBJ1-3 | once | TRBD1 | TRBV18 | TGTGCCAGCTCACGACCCGGGACAGCTGGAAACACCATATATTTT | CASSRPGTAGNTIYF
TRBJ1-6 | . | . | TRBV19 | TGTGCCAGTAGTCTTGGACGGAGGGAGGGTAATTCACCCCTCCACTTT | CASSLGRREGNSPLHF
TRBJ2-2 | . | . | TRBV7-2 | TGTGCCAGCAGCTTAGCCGACAGCCGGGCCACCGGGGAGCTGTTTTTT | CASSLADSRATGELFF
TRBJ2-1 | few | . | TRBV6-5 | TGTGCCAGCCAGACAGGTTACAATGAGCAGTTCTTC | CASQTGYNEQFF
TRBJ2-5 | . | TRBD2 | TRBV6-1 | TGTGCCAGCAGTGCTAGCGGGGGGCTTTGGGAGACCCAGTACTTC | CASSASGGLWETQYF
TRBJ2-3 | . | . | TRBV30 | TGTGCCTGGAGTAGAGGGGGGGGTGCAGATACGCAGTATTTT | CAWSRGGGADTQYF
TRBJ2-1 | . | TRBD2 | TRBV7-9 | TGTGCCAGCAGCTTAGCGCTAGCGGCCTCCTACAATGAGCAGTTCTTC | CASSLALAASYNEQFF
TRBJ1-4 | few | . | TRBV7-8 | TGTGCCAGCAGCTCAAGGCGGCCACTAGGGGAAAAACTGTTTTTT | CASSSRRPLGEKLFF
TRBJ2-1 | . | TRBD2 | TRBV10-3 | TGTGCCATCAGTAGTGGAACGAGCCTAGCGGGGGGCTATGAGCAGTTCTTC | CAISSGTSLAGGYEQFF
TRBJ2-7 | . | TRBD1 | TRBV6-6 | TGTGCCAGCAGTTATATAGGGGGCAGGGGGCAGTACTTC | CASSYIGGRGQYF
TRBJ2-3 | . | . | TRBV4-1 | TGCGCCAGCAGCCGGACAGCGGGAACAGATACGCAGTATTTT | CASSRTAGTDTQYF
TRBJ1-4 | . | . | TRBV9 | TGTGCCAGCAGCGTAGGGCAGGGCTATGAAAAACTGTTTTTT | CASSVGQGYEKLFF
TRBJ2-3 | . | . | TRBV2 | TGTGCCAGCAGTTTAGCGGATACGCAGTATTTT | CASSLADTQYF
TRBJ2-2 | few | TRBD1 | TRBV6-1 | TGTGCCAGCAGTAGACAGGGGGCGGGTACCGGGGAGCTGTTTTTT | CASSRQGAGTGELFF
TRBJ2-5 | . | TRBD2 | TRBV4-1 | TGCGCCAGCAGCCGCATTACCCCGAAGCGGGGGCCTCCCCAAGAGACCCAGTACTTC | CASSRITPKRGPPQETQYF
TRBJ2-5 | . | . | TRBV2 | TGTGCCAGCAGTGAGTCAACAACGAAGACCCAGTACTTC | CASSESTTKTQYF
TRBJ1-5 | . | . | TRBV6-5 | TGTGCCAGCAGCCCCCGGGGGAGCAATCAGCCCCAGCATTTT | CASSPRGSNQPQHF
TRBJ1-3 | . | . | TRBV9 | TGTGCCAGCAGCGGAAATTCTGGAAACACCATATATTTT | CASSGNSGNTIYF
TRBJ1-1 | . | . | TRBV4-2 | TGTGCCAGCAGCCAAGATTGGAGGGCACGCACTGAAGCTTTCTTT | CASSQDWRARTEAFF
TRBJ1-5 | few | . | TRBV2 | TGTGCCAGCACGACCTCAAACAGGGAGCAGCCCCAGCATTTT | CASTTSNREQPQHF
TRBJ2-6 | . | . | TRBV12-5 | TGTGCTAGTGGTTTGGAAGGGGTAGGGGCCAACGTCCTGACTTTC | CASGLEGVGANVLTF
TRBJ1-5 | . | TRBD1 | TRBV27 | TGTGCCAGCAGTTGGGACAGGGACCATCAGCCCCAGCATTTT | CASSWDRDHQPQHF
TRBJ2-3 | . | TRBD2 | TRBV6-6 | TGTGCCAGCAGGGAGGGACTAGTGGCAGATACGCAGTATTTT | CASREGLVADTQYF
TRBJ2-1 | once | . | TRBV29-1 | TGCAGCACCGGGGATAATGAGCAGTTCTTC | CSTGDNEQFF